These T cell receptor beta chains were read from a single sample in a study of T-cell memory formation after mild COVID-19. TCRdb fed the 5' RACE reads into MiXCR, producing one record per CDR3 protein. Of under 550,000 distinct CDR3 sequences detected, roughly 17% appear once; the ten largest clones hold about a fifth. The sample consisted of PBMCs or a T cell subset sorted from them (not recorded which). Every receptor here comes from a man aged 18-30 years who had mild COVID-19 (a few samples of this study predate the infection). Cell type and time point are not known. The CDR3 runs from the conserved cysteine through the conserved F or W. The D gene is left open where the match is weak. Part of the rows lack a size; the others show once, few, many or a class for expanded clones.

abundance: few; v_gene: TRBV7-3; d_gene: TRBD2; j_gene: TRBJ2-3; CDR3nt: TGTGCCAGCGCAGCGGGGGTTACGCAGTATTTT; CDR3aa: CASAAGVTQYF
abundance: few; v_gene: TRBV5-1; d_gene: .; j_gene: TRBJ1-2; CDR3nt: TGCGCCAGCAGCTTGGGGGAGACCTCTAACTATGGCTACACCTTC; CDR3aa: CASSLGETSNYGYTF
abundance: .; v_gene: TRBV7-9; d_gene: .; j_gene: TRBJ2-3; CDR3nt: TGTGCCGGGGAGGATACGCAGTATTTT; CDR3aa: CAGEDTQYF
abundance: .; v_gene: TRBV20-1; d_gene: .; j_gene: TRBJ2-3; CDR3nt: TGCAGTGCCCGAAGGGTCGGCCTAGTAGATACGCAGTATTTT; CDR3aa: CSARRVGLVDTQYF
abundance: many; v_gene: TRBV7-9; d_gene: .; j_gene: TRBJ1-1; CDR3nt: TGTGCCAGCAGCTTAGTTCCACTCCGTGAAGCTTTCTTT; CDR3aa: CASSLVPLREAFF
abundance: few; v_gene: TRBV4-2; d_gene: TRBD1; j_gene: TRBJ1-2; CDR3nt: TGTGCCAGCAGCCGAACACAGGGGAGCTACACCTTC; CDR3aa: CASSRTQGSYTF
abundance: few; v_gene: TRBV5-1; d_gene: .; j_gene: TRBJ1-1; CDR3nt: TGCGCCAGCAGCTTGATGAGTATTGGGGTGAACACTGAAGCTTTCTTT; CDR3aa: CASSLMSIGVNTEAFF
abundance: .; v_gene: TRBV5-1; d_gene: TRBD2; j_gene: TRBJ2-7; CDR3nt: TGCGCCAGCAGAACCGGGACTACTGACGAGCAGTACTTC; CDR3aa: CASRTGTTDEQYF
abundance: few; v_gene: TRBV5-1; d_gene: TRBD1; j_gene: TRBJ2-3; CDR3nt: TGCGCCAGCAGCTCAACGGGACAGGGGGCGTATACGCAGTATTTT; CDR3aa: CASSSTGQGAYTQYF
abundance: .; v_gene: TRBV29-1; d_gene: TRBD1; j_gene: TRBJ1-2; CDR3nt: TGCAGCGTTGAAGAACAGGGGTATGGCTACACCTTC; CDR3aa: CSVEEQGYGYTF
abundance: few; v_gene: TRBV6-5; d_gene: .; j_gene: TRBJ1-1; CDR3nt: TGTGCCAGCAGTGACGGAGACAAGCTCGCTGAAGCTTTCTTT; CDR3aa: CASSDGDKLAEAFF